Below are 23 T cell receptor beta chains sequenced from a single sample in a study of CXCR3-negative and CXCR3-positive naive CD8 T cells. Through 5' RACE with UMI labels, the TRB cDNA libraries were prepared. TCRdb reprocessed the 5' RACE reads and keeps a single row for each CDR3 protein, giving no DNA. The repertoire table contains 3,000 to 4,000 distinct CDR3 sequences. The sample was naive CXCR3- CD8+ T cells from blood. Subset given: CD45RO-CCR7+CD27+CD95- naive CD8+ T cells lacking CXCR3 (TNR3-). These receptors were collected from a human donor in good health. Some clones in this sample may be carry-over from other donors' samples.

The chain couples TRBV5-6 to TRBJ2-4; TCRdb selects TRBD1, and the lack of DNA leaves this call unchecked. The germline CDR1 and CDR2 sequences are SGHDT and YYEEEE. This CDR3 spans 14 amino acids. CDR3 sequence reads: CASSSRVSKNIQYF.

In terms of frequency, this clonotype is medium-sized. V usage is TRBV29-1 and J usage is TRBJ2-3. Germline V lookup: CDR1 SQVTM, CDR2 ANQGSEA. This CDR3 is built from 14 residues. This CDR3 is CSVAAGLPGDTQYF.

This rearrangement joins TRBV2 to TRBJ2-1; TCRdb picks TRBD2, but there is no DNA to check that call. The CDR3 totals 17 residues. Per the germline V gene, CDR1 is SNHLY and CDR2 is FYNNEI. CDR3 in amino acids: CASSLFGGASVSNEQFF.

This clonotype shows up as medium-sized (0.01 to 0.1%) by frequency. This chain connects TRBV7-8 to TRBJ2-1. CDR3 size: 13 residues. Germline loops: CDR1 SGHVS, CDR2 FQNEAQ. The chain's CDR3 is CASSFDTYNEQFF.

This clonotype is medium-sized by frequency. The chain recombines TRBV7-3 with TRBJ2-1; TCRdb selects TRBD1, and the lack of DNA leaves this call unchecked. This CDR3 is 17 amino acids long. The V gene's germline CDR1 is SGHTA and CDR2 FQGTGA. The CDR3 here is CASSLLAAPGPTNEQFF.

The CDR3 here is CASSTFPQGKYEQYF. The chain has TRBV5-1 and TRBJ2-7; TCRdb picks TRBD1, but there is no DNA to check that call. The germline V gene encodes CDR1 SGHRS and CDR2 YFSETQ. This CDR3 is 15 amino acids long.

This chain joins TRBV12-3 or TRBV12-4 and TRBJ2-1. The length of the CDR3 is 13 residues. The CDR3 here is CASSFSSPGEQFF.

This clonotype is classed as medium-sized by frequency. The chain carries TRBV29-1 and TRBJ1-2; TCRdb's D call of TRBD1 is untestable without DNA. The CDR3 runs 14 residues. CDR1 and CDR2 from the germline V gene are SQVTM and ANQGSEA. The CDR3 sequence is CSVTSRDRAYGYTF. The full variable domain, its missing parts supplied by reference TRBV29-1 and TRBJ1-2, is SAVISQKPSRDICQRGTSLTIQCQVDSQVTMMFWYRQQPGQSLTLIATANQGSEATYESGFVIDKFPISRPNLTFSTLTVSNMSPEDSSIYLCSVTSRDRAYGYTFGSGTRLTVV.

Considering frequency, this clonotype is medium-sized. The chain has TRBV6-2 or TRBV6-3 and TRBJ2-1; TCRdb names TRBD1, which stays unverified in the absence of DNA. CDR1 is MNHEY, CDR2 SVGEGT, per germline. The CDR3 length is 12 residues. This chain's CDR3 is CASGGSYNEQFF.

The genes are TRBV28 and TRBJ1-5; the TCRdb call, TRBD1, lacks DNA for checking. The CDR3 is 15 residues long. Germline V lookup: CDR1 MDHEN, CDR2 SYDVKM. CDR3 sequence: CASSSRGLGNQPQHF.

The rearrangement links TRBV12-3 or TRBV12-4 to TRBJ2-1; TCRdb calls TRBD1, which cannot be checked without DNA. The CDR3 contains 14 residues. The CDR3 is CASSQITGGREQFF.

CDR3 amino acids: CASSWTPNTEAFF. The gene calls are TRBV19 and TRBJ1-1. Germline CDR1 reads LNHDA; CDR2 reads SQIVND (reference sequence). This CDR3 region has 13 residues.

This clonotype counts as medium-sized (0.01 to 0.1%) by frequency. The chain uses TRBV7-2 and TRBJ1-2. Germline CDR1 and CDR2: SGHTA and FQGNSA. The CDR3 covers 12 residues. The CDR3 spells CASSLAYYGYTF.

This chain connects TRBV2 to TRBJ1-1; the D call from TCRdb, TRBD1, cannot be confirmed without DNA. From germline, CDR1 is SNHLY and CDR2 FYNNEI. The CDR3 is made up of 13 amino acids. CDR3 residues: CASSAGQITEAFF.

This chain links TRBV19 with TRBJ1-1; the TCRdb D gene call, TRBD1, has no DNA to confirm it. CDR3 length: 13 residues. CDR1 and CDR2 from the germline V gene are LNHDA and SQIVND (reference sequence). CDR3 protein: CAAGQGTNTEAFF.

The rearrangement uses TRBV29-1 and TRBJ1-2. CDR3 length: 16 residues. CDR1 and CDR2 (germline): SQVTM, ANQGSEA. The CDR3 sequence: CSVVSRDFPVSFGYTF.

Judged by frequency, this clonotype is medium-sized. This chain connects TRBV4-3 to TRBJ2-7; TCRdb calls TRBD1, which cannot be checked without DNA. Looked up from germline, CDR1 is LGHNA and CDR2 is YSLEER. CDR3 length: 15 amino acids. Here the CDR3 reads CASSQVWDRAYEQYF.

The chain recombines TRBV29-1 with TRBJ2-2; TCRdb's D gene call, TRBD2, goes unchecked for lack of DNA. CDR1 SQVTM and CDR2 ANQGSEA come from the germline V gene. The CDR3 is 14 amino acids. The CDR3 here is CSVTASGNTGELFF.

The chain recombines TRBV3-1 with TRBJ2-1. CDR3 length: 13 residues. The germline V gene encodes CDR1 LGHDT and CDR2 YNNKEL (reference sequence). Here the CDR3 reads CASSLEPADEQFF.

The rearrangement links TRBV19 to TRBJ2-2. Germline CDR1 and CDR2: LNHDA and SQIVND (reference sequence). This CDR3 contains 14 residues. CDR3 loop: CASRSGTNTGELFF.

This clonotype is medium-sized by frequency. V and J are TRBV20-1 and TRBJ2-1; TCRdb indicates TRBD1, and absent DNA this call remains unverified. Germline values: CDR1 DFQATT, CDR2 SNEGSKA (reference sequence). This CDR3 contains 20 residues. The CDR3 spells CSARDTPAFESGGRDNEQFF.

This clonotype is classed as medium-sized (0.01 to 0.1%) by frequency. V and J are TRBV29-1 and TRBJ1-2. Germline-derived CDR1 and CDR2 are SQVTM and ANQGSEA. CDR3 size: 11 residues. CDR3 sequence: CSVEEVGGYTF. Supplemented by reference TRBV29-1 and TRBJ1-2, the full variable domain reads SAVISQKPSRDICQRGTSLTIQCQVDSQVTMMFWYRQQPGQSLTLIATANQGSEATYESGFVIDKFPISRPNLTFSTLTVSNMSPEDSSIYLCSVEEVGGYTFGSGTRLTVV.

Judged by frequency, this clonotype is medium-sized (0.01 to 0.1%). This sequence joins TRBV29-1 and TRBJ2-7. Germline lookup yields CDR1 SQVTM and CDR2 ANQGSEA. The CDR3 has 12 residues. CDR3 protein: CSVEEHGYEQYF.